This TCR beta chain was identified during a study of blood T cell repertoires in COVID-19. Study-level information: From the United States, Italy and Spain came samples of acute and convalescent COVID-19. T cells, B-cell-depleted T cells, or PBMCs supplied cDNA or gDNA.

Original analysis: For nucleated cells, counts were estimated from reference gene primer amplification. Here immunoSEQ multiplex PCR was the method, and the copy in TCRdb shows in-frame clones only, minus some. The V and J calls and clone size were taken over from that table, and D and trimming were inferred from the DNA. Of a few hundred thousand clones listed, about 91% were seen once; the top ten hold around 12%. The clonotype was recovered from a woman in her sixties with acute or convalescent COVID-19. Specimen: peripheral blood.

DNA of the CDR3: TGTGCCAGTAGTCCGCTTAGCGGAAATGAGCAGTTCTTC. This codes for CASSPLSGNEQFF. The V gene is TRBV19, the J gene TRBJ2-1; possible D gene TRBD2, 6 bases. Germline CDR1 LNHDA, CDR2 SQIVND (reference sequence). The V gene lost 5 bases and the J gene lost 7 bases, with 12 bases spanning the gap. CDR3 size: 13 residues. Supplemented by reference TRBV19 and TRBJ2-1, the full variable domain reads DGGITQSPKYLFRKEGQNVTLSCEQNLNHDAMYWYRQDPGQGLRLIYYSQIVNDFQKGDIAEGYSVSREKKESFPLTVTSAQKNPTAFYLCASSPLSGNEQFFGPGTRLTVL.